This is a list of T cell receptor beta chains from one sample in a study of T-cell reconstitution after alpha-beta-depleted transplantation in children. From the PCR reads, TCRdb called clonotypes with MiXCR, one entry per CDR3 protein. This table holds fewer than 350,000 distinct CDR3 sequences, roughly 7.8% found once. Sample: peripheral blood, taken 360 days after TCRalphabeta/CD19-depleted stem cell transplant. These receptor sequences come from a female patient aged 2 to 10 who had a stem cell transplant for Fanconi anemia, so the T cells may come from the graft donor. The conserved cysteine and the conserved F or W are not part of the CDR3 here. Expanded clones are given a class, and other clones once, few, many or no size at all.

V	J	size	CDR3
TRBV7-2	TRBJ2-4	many	ASSLGPSLAKNIQY
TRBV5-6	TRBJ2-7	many	ASSRGRVYEQY
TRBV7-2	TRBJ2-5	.	ASSEEGQKETQY
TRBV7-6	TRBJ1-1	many	ASRPRGDVSTEAF
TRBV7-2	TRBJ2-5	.	ASSLRPSGGAWETQY
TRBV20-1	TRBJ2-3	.	SARRSGRGGDTQY
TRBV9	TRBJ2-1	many	ASSPEAAGAYNEQF
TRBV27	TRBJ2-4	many	ATAKGREAKNIQY
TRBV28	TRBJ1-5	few	ASSRGQGRGGSNQPQH
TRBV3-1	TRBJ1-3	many	ASSQDLGANTIY
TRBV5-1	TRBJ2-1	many	ASSLYDSGGYNEQF
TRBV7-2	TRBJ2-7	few	ASSNRDEGYEQY
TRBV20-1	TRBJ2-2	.	SARGALYRPGPNTGELF
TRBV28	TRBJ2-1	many	ASSLSLGWNEQF
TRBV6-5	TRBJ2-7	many	ASSYTRTGGYEQY
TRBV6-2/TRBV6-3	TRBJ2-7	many	ASSYSGPSSYEQY
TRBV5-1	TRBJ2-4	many	ASSQVQGSVQY
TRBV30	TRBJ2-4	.	AWSPGSYIQY
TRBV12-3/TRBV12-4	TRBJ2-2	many	ASSFGQGASTGELF
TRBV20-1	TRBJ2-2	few	SAGRTANTGELF
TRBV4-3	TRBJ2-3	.	ASSQGGGGSVSTDTQY
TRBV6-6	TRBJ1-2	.	ASSYSTNYGYT
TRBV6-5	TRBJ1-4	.	ASRPDGGKLF
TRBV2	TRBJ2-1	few	ASSGGGSPVEQF
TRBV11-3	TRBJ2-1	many	ASSLDLDNNEQF
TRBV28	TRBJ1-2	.	ASKQWGGPHYGYT
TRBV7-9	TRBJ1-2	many	ASSLRQDHYGYT
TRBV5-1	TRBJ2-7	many	ASSLEGSDEQY
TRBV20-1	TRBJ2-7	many	SALLRRPYEQY
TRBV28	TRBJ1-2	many	ASSWGGSYGYT
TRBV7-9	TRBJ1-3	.	ASSLEPGPSGNTIY
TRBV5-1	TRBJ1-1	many	ASSLRFAVTAEAF
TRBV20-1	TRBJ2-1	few	SAQGGGNEQF
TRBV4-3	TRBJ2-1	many	ASSQVFSGGSYNEQF
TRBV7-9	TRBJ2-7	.	ASSSGEGQTGEQY
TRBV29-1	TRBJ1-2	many	SVERGTGGGGYT
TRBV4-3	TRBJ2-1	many	ASSQVTGSYNEQF
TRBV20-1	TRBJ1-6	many	SARAGLVNSPLH
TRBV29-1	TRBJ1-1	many	SGTGQYDTEAF
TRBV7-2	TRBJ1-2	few	ASSLTGGGPGYT